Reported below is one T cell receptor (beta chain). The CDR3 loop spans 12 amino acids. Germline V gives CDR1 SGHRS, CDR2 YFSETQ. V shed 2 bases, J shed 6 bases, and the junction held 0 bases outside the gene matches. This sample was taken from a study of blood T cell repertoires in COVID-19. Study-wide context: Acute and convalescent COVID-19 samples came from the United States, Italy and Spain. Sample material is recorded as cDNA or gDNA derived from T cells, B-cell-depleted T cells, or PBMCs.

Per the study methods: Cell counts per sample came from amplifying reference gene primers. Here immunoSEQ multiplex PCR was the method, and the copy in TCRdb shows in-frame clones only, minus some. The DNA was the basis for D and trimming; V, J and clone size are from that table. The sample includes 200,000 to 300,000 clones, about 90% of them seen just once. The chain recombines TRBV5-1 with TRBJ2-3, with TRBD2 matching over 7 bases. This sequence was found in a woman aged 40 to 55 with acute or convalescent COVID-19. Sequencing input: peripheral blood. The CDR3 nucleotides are TGCGCCAGCAGCTTCGGGGGGGATACGCAGTATTTT. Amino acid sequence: CASSFGGDTQYF. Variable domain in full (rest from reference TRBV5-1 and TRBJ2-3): KAGVTQTPRYLIKTRGQQVTLSCSPISGHRSVSWYQQTPGQGLQFLFEYFSETQRNKGNFPGRFSGRQFSNSRSEMNVSTLELGDSALYLCASSFGGDTQYFGPGTRLTVL.